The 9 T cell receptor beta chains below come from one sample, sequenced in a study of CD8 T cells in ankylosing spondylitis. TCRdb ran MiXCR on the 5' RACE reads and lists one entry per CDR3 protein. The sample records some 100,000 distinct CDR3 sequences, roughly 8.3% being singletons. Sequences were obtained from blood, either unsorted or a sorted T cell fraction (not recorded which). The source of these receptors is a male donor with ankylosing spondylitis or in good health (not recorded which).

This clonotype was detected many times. For the CDR3, the DNA is TGCGCCAGCAGCAGGCAGCGGGAGGAAGATACGCAGTATTTT. It translates to CASSRQREEDTQYF. The chain recombines TRBV5-1 with TRBJ2-3, with 9 nucleotides matching TRBD2. The germline gives CDR1 SGHRS, CDR2 YFSETQ. The CDR3 totals 14 residues. Losses at the gene ends were 4 bases for V and 5 bases for J; bases not matched to a gene: 5.

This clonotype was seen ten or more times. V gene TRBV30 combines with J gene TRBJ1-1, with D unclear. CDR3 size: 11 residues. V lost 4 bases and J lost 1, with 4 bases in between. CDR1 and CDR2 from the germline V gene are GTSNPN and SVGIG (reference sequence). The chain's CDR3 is CAWKQNTEAFF. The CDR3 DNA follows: TGTGCCTGGAAACAGAACACTGAAGCTTTCTTT.

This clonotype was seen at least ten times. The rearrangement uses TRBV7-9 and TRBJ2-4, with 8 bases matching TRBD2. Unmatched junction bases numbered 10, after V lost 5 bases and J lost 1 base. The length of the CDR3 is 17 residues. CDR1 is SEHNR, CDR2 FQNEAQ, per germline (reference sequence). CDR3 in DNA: TGTGCCAGCAGCCTGGGCGGGAGGCCCCAGGCCAAAAACATTCAGTACTTC. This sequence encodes CASSLGGRPQAKNIQYF.

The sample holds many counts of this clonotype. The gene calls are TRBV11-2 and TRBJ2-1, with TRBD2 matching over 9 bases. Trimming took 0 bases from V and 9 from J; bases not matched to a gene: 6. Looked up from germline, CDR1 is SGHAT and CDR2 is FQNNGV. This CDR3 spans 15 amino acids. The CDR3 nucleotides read TGTGCCAGCAGCTTAGAAGGCGGGGGGGCTCGTGAGCAGTTCTTC. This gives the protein CASSLEGGGAREQFF.

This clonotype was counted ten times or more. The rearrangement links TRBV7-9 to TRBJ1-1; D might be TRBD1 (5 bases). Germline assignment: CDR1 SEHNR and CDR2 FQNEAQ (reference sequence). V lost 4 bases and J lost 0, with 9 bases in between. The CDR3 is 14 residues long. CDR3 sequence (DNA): TGTGCCAGCAGCTCCCCGACAGTGAACACTGAAGCTTTCTTT. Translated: CASSSPTVNTEAFF.

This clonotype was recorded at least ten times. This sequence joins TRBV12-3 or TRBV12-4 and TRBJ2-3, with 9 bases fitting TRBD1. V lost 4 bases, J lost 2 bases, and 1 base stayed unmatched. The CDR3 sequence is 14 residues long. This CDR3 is CASSWDRVTDTQYF. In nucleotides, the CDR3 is TGTGCCAGCAGTTGGGACAGGGTCACAGATACGCAGTATTTT.

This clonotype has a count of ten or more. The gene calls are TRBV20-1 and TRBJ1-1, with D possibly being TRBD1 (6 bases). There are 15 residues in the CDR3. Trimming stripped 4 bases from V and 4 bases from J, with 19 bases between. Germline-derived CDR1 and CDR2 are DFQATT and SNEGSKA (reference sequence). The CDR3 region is CSATGPSTGATEAFF. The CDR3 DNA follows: TGCAGTGCTACCGGGCCGTCGACGGGGGCCACTGAAGCTTTCTTT.

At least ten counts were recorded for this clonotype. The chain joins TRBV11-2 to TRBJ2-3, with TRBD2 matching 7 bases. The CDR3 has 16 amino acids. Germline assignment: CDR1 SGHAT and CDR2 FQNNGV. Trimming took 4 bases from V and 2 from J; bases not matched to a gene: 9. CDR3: CASSWASGSYTDTQYF. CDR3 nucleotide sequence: TGTGCCAGCAGCTGGGCTAGCGGAAGTTACACAGATACGCAGTATTTT.

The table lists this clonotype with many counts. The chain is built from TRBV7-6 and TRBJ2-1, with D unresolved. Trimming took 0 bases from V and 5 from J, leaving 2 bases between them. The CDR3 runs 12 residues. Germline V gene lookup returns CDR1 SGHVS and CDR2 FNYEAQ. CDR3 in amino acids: CASSLADNEQFF. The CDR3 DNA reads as TGTGCCAGCAGCTTAGCAGACAATGAGCAGTTCTTC.